Below, one T cell receptor beta chain is given with its context. After removal of 8 bases from V and 1 base from J, the junction contained 7 bases not matched to a gene. This CDR3 region has 14 residues. Germline CDR1 SGHAT, CDR2 FQDESV (reference sequence). In the original workflow: There were no quality scores in the junction-only immunoSEQ sequences, so filtering differed. This table comes from immunoSEQ multiplex PCR, and its TCRdb copy is limited to in-frame clones, with some not included. V, J and clone size reflect that table, while D and trimming were determined from the DNA. The sample carries about 480,000 clones, 70% to 80% recorded once. The unsorted samples had around 88 million PBMCs used for genomic DNA. This sample stems from a study of shared clonotypes between healthy human individuals.

Sequencing input: PBMCs. This TCR was sampled from a woman aged 40 to 50 in good health. Some clones in this sample may be carry-over from other donors' samples. The chain combines TRBV11-1 with TRBJ1-1; 7 nucleotides align to TRBD1. CDR3 sequence (DNA): TGTGCCAGCGGATTATACAGGGGGAACACTGAAGCTTTCTTT. Amino acid sequence: CASGLYRGNTEAFF.